The 12 T cell receptor beta chains below all came from one sample that was sequenced in a study of regulatory dendritic cells for organ transplantation. Only in-frame clones appear in the TCRdb table, and some are missing; sequencing was by immunoSEQ multiplex PCR. The table has tens of thousands of clones, roughly 85% seen once. The sample was naive CD8+ T cells from blood. The sample's subset: CD45RA+ naive T cells. The receptors stem from a human donor in good health.

This chain joins TRBV6-1 and TRBJ2-5; 10 positions agree with TRBD1. J was trimmed by 4 bases and V by 1 base; bases with no gene match: 3. This CDR3 comprises 15 residues. CDR1 is MNHNS, CDR2 SASEGT, per germline. The CDR3 sequence is CASSEEGQGLETQYF. Written as DNA, the CDR3 is TGTGCCAGCAGTGAAGAGGGACAGGGGTTAGAGACCCAGTACTTC.

The rearrangement uses TRBV11-3 and TRBJ2-5; no reliable D call. This CDR3 has 14 amino acids. The germline CDR1 and CDR2 sequences are SGHNT and YENEEA. Trimming pared 5 bases from V and 9 bases from J, leaving 19 bases between. The CDR3 region is CASSHREQQLAQYF. CDR3 coding DNA: TGTGCCAGCAGCCATCGCGAACAGCAGCTGGCCCAGTACTTC.

V and J are TRBV14 and TRBJ2-6; 7 bases agree with TRBD1. V shed 3 bases and J 0 bases; nucleotides not matched to a gene: 5. There are 17 residues in the CDR3. The V gene's germline CDR1 is SGHDN and CDR2 FVKESK. The CDR3 sequence: CASSQPGQRSGANVLTF. Here the CDR3 DNA reads TGTGCCAGCAGCCAGCCGGGACAGCGCTCTGGGGCCAACGTCCTGACTTTC.

This sequence joins TRBV4-3 and TRBJ1-2; no clear D gene. V was shortened by 0 bases and J by 5 bases, with 7 bases between the two germline ends. The CDR3 extends over 13 amino acids. The germline gives CDR1 LGHNA, CDR2 YSLEER. The CDR3 nucleotides read TGCGCCAGCAGCCAAGAAGTCGGTTATGGCTACACCTTC. Its protein is CASSQEVGYGYTF.

This clone was seen once. The CDR3 DNA is TGTGCCAGCAGCGTTTCCGGGGGGGCCACCGGGGAGCTGTTTTTT. It is translated as CASSVSGGATGELFF. The J gene is TRBJ2-2, the V gene TRBV9; 8 bases align to TRBD2. This CDR3 spans 15 amino acids. Trimming at V came to 2 bases and at J to 4 bases, leaving 4 bases not matched to a gene. Germline V gene lookup returns CDR1 SGDLS and CDR2 YYNGEE.

V usage is TRBV19 and J usage is TRBJ1-5; possibly TRBD1 for D (5 bases). Germline-derived CDR1 and CDR2 are LNHDA and SQIVND (reference sequence). V shed 7 bases and J shed 0 bases, with 13 bases lying between them. The CDR3 extends over 15 amino acids. CDR3 DNA: TGTGCCAGTACGGATAAGGGGTATAGCAATCAGCCCCAGCATTTT. It translates to CASTDKGYSNQPQHF. Full variable domain (missing parts from reference TRBV19 and TRBJ1-5): DGGITQSPKYLFRKEGQNVTLSCEQNLNHDAMYWYRQDPGQGLRLIYYSQIVNDFQKGDIAEGYSVSREKKESFPLTVTSAQKNPTAFYLCASTDKGYSNQPQHFGDGTRLSIL.

The chain employs TRBV19 and TRBJ2-5, with D possibly matching TRBD2 (5 bases). V was clipped by 4 bases and J by 4 bases, with 13 bases between them. Germline V gives CDR1 LNHDA, CDR2 SQIVND (reference sequence). The CDR3 loop spans 14 amino acids. In DNA, the CDR3 is TGTGCCAGTAGTAATCCGGGGTTGGGAGAGACCCAGTACTTC. Its protein is CASSNPGLGETQYF. Together with reference TRBV19 and TRBJ2-5, the CDR3 gives the full variable domain: DGGITQSPKYLFRKEGQNVTLSCEQNLNHDAMYWYRQDPGQGLRLIYYSQIVNDFQKGDIAEGYSVSREKKESFPLTVTSAQKNPTAFYLCASSNPGLGETQYFGPGTRLLVL.

The chain has TRBV13 and TRBJ2-1; TRBD2 aligns across 8 bases. Trimming cost V 2 bases and J 10 bases; bases outside gene matches: 7. Germline V CDR1 and CDR2: PRHDT, FYEKMQ (reference sequence). The CDR3 sequence is 14 residues long. The CDR3 sequence is CASSLRGGRSEQFF. CDR3 sequence (DNA): TGTGCCAGCAGCTTACGGGGGGGCCGAAGCGAGCAGTTCTTC.

J is TRBJ1-1 and V is TRBV6-5, with D possibly being TRBD1 (5 bases). V was trimmed by 2 bases and J by 1 base, leaving 8 bases between them. This CDR3 region has 14 residues. Germline loops: CDR1 MNHEY, CDR2 SVGAGI. CDR3 sequence: CASSYTGPNTEAFF. The CDR3 nucleotides are TGTGCCAGCAGTTACACAGGACCGAACACTGAAGCTTTCTTT.

The genes are TRBV19 and TRBJ2-3, with 8 bases matching TRBD2. Per germline, CDR1 LNHDA and CDR2 SQIVND (reference sequence). V was clipped by 3 bases and J by 0 bases; unmatched bases: 2. This CDR3 is built from 15 residues. The CDR3 DNA follows: TGTGCCAGTAGTATTAGCGGGGCTAGCACAGATACGCAGTATTTT. Protein product: CASSISGASTDTQYF.

The rearrangement uses TRBV9 and TRBJ2-2; D perhaps matches TRBD1 (6 bases). The V gene lost 1 base and the J gene lost 2 bases, with 9 bases spanning the gap. This CDR3 spans 15 amino acids. The V gene's germline CDR1 is SGDLS and CDR2 YYNGEE. DNA for the CDR3: TGTGCCAGCAGCGTATACAGGGACAACACCGGGGAGCTGTTTTTT. Translated: CASSVYRDNTGELFF.

J is TRBJ2-2 and V is TRBV6-1, with D unclear. Per germline, CDR1 MNHNS and CDR2 SASEGT. Trimming took off 2 bases at V and 2 bases at J, with 9 bases between the two ends. The CDR3 extends over 15 amino acids. In nucleotides, the CDR3 is TGTGCCAGCAGTGAACGGCGGAAAAACACCGGGGAGCTGTTTTTT. Amino acids: CASSERRKNTGELFF.